Below, one T cell receptor beta chain is given with its context. Its cognate antigen is unknown. The data were taken from a study of response to subunit inactivated influenza vaccine. Germline-derived CDR1 and CDR2 are LGHDT and YNNKEL (reference sequence). V gave up 6 bases and J gave up 14 bases, with 23 bases separating them. This CDR3 is 14 amino acids long. TCRdb re-called the RT-PCR reads with MiXCR, one entry per CDR3 protein. The sample includes about 480,000 distinct CDR3 sequences, over 25% of them seen just once. Study-wide results and caveats: Each seasonal influenza vaccination, the authors suggested, recruits few new T cells.

Sample: CD4+ T cells sorted from PBMCs, taken around 5 days after vaccination. The source is a man aged 45-65 years who received an inactivated influenza vaccine. The V gene is TRBV3-1, the J gene TRBJ2-1, with D perhaps matching TRBD2 (5 bases). For the CDR3, the DNA is TGTGCCAGCAGTCCCCCCGGTATAGCGAGCAGGAAGTTCTTC. Encoded protein: CASSPPGIASRKFF.